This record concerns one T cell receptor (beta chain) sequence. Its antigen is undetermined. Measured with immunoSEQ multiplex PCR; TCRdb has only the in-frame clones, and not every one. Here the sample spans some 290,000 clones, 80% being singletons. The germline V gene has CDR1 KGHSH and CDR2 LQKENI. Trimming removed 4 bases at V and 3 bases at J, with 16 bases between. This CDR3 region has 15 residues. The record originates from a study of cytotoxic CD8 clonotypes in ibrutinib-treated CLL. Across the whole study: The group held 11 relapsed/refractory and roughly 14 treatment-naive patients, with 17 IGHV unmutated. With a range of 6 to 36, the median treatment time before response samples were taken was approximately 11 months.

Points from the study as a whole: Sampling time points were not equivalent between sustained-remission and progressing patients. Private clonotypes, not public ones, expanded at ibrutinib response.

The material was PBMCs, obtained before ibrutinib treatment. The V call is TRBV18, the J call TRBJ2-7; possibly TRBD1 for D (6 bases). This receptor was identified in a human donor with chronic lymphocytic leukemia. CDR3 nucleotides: TGTGCCAGCTCACGATCAGGGGATTCTCTCTACGAGCAGTACTTC. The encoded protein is CASSRSGDSLYEQYF.